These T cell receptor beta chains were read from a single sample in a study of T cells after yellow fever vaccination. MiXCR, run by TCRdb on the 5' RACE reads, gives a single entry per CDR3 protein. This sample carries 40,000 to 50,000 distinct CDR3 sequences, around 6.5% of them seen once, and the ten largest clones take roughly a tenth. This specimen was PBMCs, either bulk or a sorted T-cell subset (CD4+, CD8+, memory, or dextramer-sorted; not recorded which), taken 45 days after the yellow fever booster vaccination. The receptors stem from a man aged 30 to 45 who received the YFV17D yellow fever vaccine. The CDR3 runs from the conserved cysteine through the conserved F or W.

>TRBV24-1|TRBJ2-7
CATSRAGTYEQYF
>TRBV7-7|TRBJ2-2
CASSMGQGVGELFF
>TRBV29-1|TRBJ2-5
CSGGRQETQYF
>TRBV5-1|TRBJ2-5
CASSFVGGETQYF
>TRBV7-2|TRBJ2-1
CASSRGGFSYNEQFF
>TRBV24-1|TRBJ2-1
CATSDQGWGTYNEQFF
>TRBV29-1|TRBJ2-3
CSVATGTTSTDTQYF
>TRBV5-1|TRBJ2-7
CASGERSSYEQYF
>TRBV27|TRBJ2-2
CASSYGGPNGELFF
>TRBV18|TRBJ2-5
CASSPNGGGQETQYF
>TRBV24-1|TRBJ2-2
CATSEPDEGGELFF
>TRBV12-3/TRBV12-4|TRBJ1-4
CASSLWEKLFF
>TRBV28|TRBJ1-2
CAISDRVDYGYTF
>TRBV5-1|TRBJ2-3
CASSLFAESTDTQYF
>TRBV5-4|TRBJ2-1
CASSLGEGGYNEQFF
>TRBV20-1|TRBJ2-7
CSARPKNRGPYEQYF
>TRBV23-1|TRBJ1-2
CASSQPGQHGYTF
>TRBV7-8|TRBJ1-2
CASSLDRNGYTF
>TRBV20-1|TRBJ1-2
CSARDATNYGYTF
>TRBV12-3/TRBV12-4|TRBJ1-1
CASSYTKTGVLQDTEAFF
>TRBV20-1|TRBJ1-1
CSARLGPTNTEAFF
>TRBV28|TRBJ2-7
CASSLPRTIYTSLYEQYF